One and the same sample provided the 13 T cell receptor beta chains below, sequenced in a study of CD8+CD57+ T cells in acquired aplastic anemia. According to the study, genomic DNA was the template for TCR beta VDJ and CDR3 profiling. Via MiXCR, TCRdb re-called the reads, giving one row per CDR3 protein. The sample records 90,000 to 130,000 distinct CDR3 sequences, roughly 50% being singletons. Sequencing input: sorted CD4+, CD8+, or CD8+CD57+ T cells (not recorded which) from PBMCs. All receptors derive from a human donor in good health, serving as a control.

The chain is built from TRBV24-1 and TRBJ1-2; 8 bases align to TRBD1. The germline V gene has CDR1 KGHDR and CDR2 SFDVKD. CDR3 length: 16 amino acids. Trimming cost V 3 bases and J 1 base; bases outside gene matches: 6. The DNA of the CDR3 is TGTGCCACCAGTGATCCTCCAGGGGGCGGTAACTATGGCTACACCTTC. The encoded protein is CATSDPPGGGNYGYTF.

This chain links TRBV24-1 with TRBJ1-2; D is unclear. The length of the CDR3 is 14 residues. V shed 7 bases and J shed 8 bases, with 19 bases lying between them. Germline loops: CDR1 KGHDR, CDR2 SFDVKD. As DNA, the CDR3 is TGTGCCACCAGAGACACTTACGGGTCGGGAGGCTACACCTTC. Its translation: CATRDTYGSGGYTF.

This clonotype was seen repeatedly, ten times or more. This sequence joins TRBV18 and TRBJ2-1; 9 bases fit TRBD1. V was pared by 4 bases and J by 10 bases, with 11 bases of the junction left unmatched. This CDR3 spans 15 amino acids. In germline, CDR1 is KGHSH, CDR2 LQKENI. CDR3 protein: CASSHAPNGQGEQFF. CDR3 DNA: TGTGCCAGCTCACACGCCCCTAATGGACAGGGGGAGCAGTTCTTC.

Ten or more counts support this clonotype. V is TRBV14 and J is TRBJ2-3; tentative D call: TRBD1 (5 bases). CDR1 and CDR2 from the germline V gene are SGHDN and FVKESK. Trimming removed 0 bases at V and 3 bases at J, with 13 bases between. This CDR3 has 16 amino acids. Here the CDR3 reads CASSQEAGKVTDTQYF. The CDR3 region has the DNA TGTGCCAGCAGCCAAGAAGCAGGGAAGGTGACAGATACGCAGTATTTT.

The V gene is TRBV4-2, the J gene TRBJ1-1, with D unclear. Germline V gene sequence: CDR1 LGHNA, CDR2 YNFKEQ. The CDR3 has 15 residues. V shed 1 base and J shed 3 bases, with 12 bases lying between them. The CDR3 coding sequence is TGTGCCAGCAGCCAAGGTATACAATCGGACACTGAAGCTTTCTTT. It is translated as CASSQGIQSDTEAFF.

The count of this clonotype is one. This chain joins TRBV15 and TRBJ2-7, with TRBD1 matching 8 bases. Trimming at V came to 2 bases and at J to 5 bases, leaving 11 bases not matched to a gene. Germline V gene sequence: CDR1 LNHNV, CDR2 YYDKDF (reference sequence). This CDR3 is 16 amino acids long. The CDR3 nucleotides are TGTGCCACCAGCAGAACTCAGGGGGCGGCCTCGGACGAGCAGTACTTC. Translating it yields CATSRTQGAASDEQYF.

This clonotype was detected many times. V is TRBV29-1 and J is TRBJ2-7; perhaps TRBD2 as D (6 bases). Germline V gene sequence: CDR1 SQVTM, CDR2 ANQGSEA. This CDR3 region has 15 residues. V lost 0 bases, J lost 2 bases, and 14 bases lay in between. CDR3 bases: TGCAGCGTTGAAGATCGGAGGGGCGCCGCCTACGAGCAGTACTTC. This translates into CSVEDRRGAAYEQYF.

The CDR3 is CASRTGTATYNEQFF. CDR3 in DNA: TGCGCCAGCAGGACCGGGACAGCCACCTACAATGAGCAGTTCTTC. The chain has TRBV10-1 and TRBJ2-1; TRBD1 agrees at 7 bases. Unmatched junction bases numbered 7, after V lost 6 bases and J lost 2 bases. This CDR3 comprises 15 residues. CDR1 WNHNN and CDR2 SYGVQD come from the germline V gene (reference sequence).

The chain joins TRBV2 to TRBJ1-1, with D possibly TRBD1 on 6 matching bases. CDR1 is SNHLY, CDR2 FYNNEI, per germline. The V gene lost 3 bases and the J gene lost 0 bases, with 11 bases spanning the gap. The CDR3 loop spans 15 amino acids. CDR3 amino acids: CASSEGGHLNTEAFF. CDR3 nucleotide sequence: TGTGCCAGCAGTGAGGGGGGGCACTTGAACACTGAAGCTTTCTTT.

The gene calls are TRBV24-1 and TRBJ2-5, with D unresolved. The germline gives CDR1 KGHDR, CDR2 SFDVKD. V was shortened by 4 bases and J by 4 bases, with 18 bases between the two germline ends. This CDR3 has 16 residues. The CDR3, as DNA: TGTGCCACCAGTGACCCGAAGGTCCTTTTGGGAGAGACCCAGTACTTC. Protein: CATSDPKVLLGETQYF.

This clonotype came up many times. V gene TRBV11-3 combines with J gene TRBJ2-5, with D perhaps matching TRBD2 (6 bases). V lost 5 bases and J 1 base, leaving 14 bases between the germline ends. The CDR3 sequence is 15 residues long. Germline V gives CDR1 SGHNT, CDR2 YENEEA. This CDR3 is CASSRRGGTQETQYF. In DNA, the CDR3 is TGTGCCAGCAGCCGCCGTGGGGGGACCCAAGAGACCCAGTACTTC.

This clonotype occurred many times. The chain is built from TRBV7-9 and TRBJ1-1, with unresolved D. The CDR3 is 15 amino acids. V lost 5 bases to trimming and J lost 0 bases, with 13 bases between them. Germline V CDR1 and CDR2: SEHNR, FQNEAQ (reference sequence). The CDR3 loop is CASSLSNLMNTEAFF. CDR3 DNA sequence: TGTGCCAGCAGCCTCTCCAACTTGATGAACACTGAAGCTTTCTTT.

The chain has TRBV29-1 and TRBJ2-2, with D hard to call. CDR3 length: 13 amino acids. Trimming took 5 bases from V and 4 from J, leaving 11 bases between them. Germline V CDR1 and CDR2: SQVTM, ANQGSEA. The DNA of the CDR3 is TGCAGCGTTAGGGTTCTTGCCACCGGGGAGCTGTTTTTT. Its translation: CSVRVLATGELFF.